This passage covers 26 T cell receptor beta chains from one sample sequenced in a study of T cells in Graves' hyperthyroidism and ophthalmopathy. TCR beta CDR3 sequences were amplified from RNA transcripts. The HTBI set primed first-round TCR CDR3 RT-PCR. TCRdb ran MiXCR on the multiplex PCR reads and lists one entry per CDR3 protein. The data show hundreds of thousands of distinct CDR3 sequences, around 15% seen once. The sequencing sample was made of blood. All receptors come from a woman aged 30 to 39 with Graves' hyperthyroidism.

This clonotype appeared many times. The CDR3: CAWSYRRGHEQFF. The CDR3 coding sequence is TGTGCCTGGAGTTACCGAAGGGGCCATGAGCAGTTCTTC. The chain combines TRBV30 with TRBJ2-1; maybe TRBD1 (5 bases). V lost 2 bases, J lost 8 bases, and 13 bases lay in between. The length of the CDR3 is 13 residues. CDR1 GTSNPN and CDR2 SVGIG come from the germline V gene (reference sequence).

For this clonotype: A much larger clone is a single base away; this may be a read error. The chain joins TRBV2 to TRBJ2-7; D possibly corresponds to TRBD1 (5 bases). The CDR3 spans 14 residues. Germline CDR1 SNHLY, CDR2 FYNNEI. The CDR3 DNA sequence: TGTGCCAGCAAAGATCCCAGGGAAGGGTACGGGCAGTACTTC. Encoded protein: CASKDPREGYGQYF. Drawing the rest from reference TRBV2 and TRBJ2-7, the complete variable domain is EPEVTQTPSHQVTQMGQEVILRCVPISNHLYFYWYRQILGQKVEFLVSFYNNEISEKSEIFDDQFSVERPDGSNFTLKIRSTKLEDSAMYFCASKDPREGYGQYFGPGTRLTVT.

The chain joins TRBV7-2 to TRBJ2-4, with 7 positions matching TRBD2. The germline V gene encodes CDR1 SGHTA and CDR2 FQGNSA. The CDR3 consists of 17 residues. Trimming cost V 3 bases and J 0 bases; bases outside gene matches: 8. CDR3 coding DNA: TGTGCCAGCAGCTTGGCGACTAGCAGGTTAGCCAAAAACATTCAGTACTTC. This sequence encodes CASSLATSRLAKNIQYF.

In its sample, this clonotype was seen a few times. The chain links TRBV10-3 to TRBJ2-3; 7 nucleotides align to TRBD1. CDR1 and CDR2 from the germline V gene are ENHRY and SYGVKD. The CDR3 loop spans 15 amino acids. V dropped 2 bases and J dropped 5; count of bases not matched to a gene: 7. The CDR3 protein is CAISEEGAGRDTQYF. The DNA of the CDR3 is TGTGCCATCAGTGAGGAGGGGGCGGGCCGAGATACGCAGTATTTT.

With regard to this clonotype: Being one base from a much bigger clone, this may be a read error. This chain uses TRBV7-2 with TRBJ2-5, with D maybe TRBD2 (6 bases). Germline V gene sequence: CDR1 SGHTA, CDR2 FQGNSA. V was cut by 3 bases and J by 1 base, with 12 bases left in between. CDR3 length: 15 residues. CDR3 coding DNA: TGTGCCAGCAGCTTGGGACTTTCAGCCCAAGAGACCCAGTACTTC. This gives the protein CASSLGLSAQETQYF.

V usage is TRBV10-1 and J usage is TRBJ2-3; a weak D match, TRBD2 (6 bases). Germline V gene data show CDR1 as WNHNN and CDR2 as SYGVQD (reference sequence). V was trimmed by 4 bases and J by 4 bases, leaving 18 bases between them. This CDR3 region has 16 residues. In nucleotides, the CDR3 is TGCGCCAGCAGTGGGGGGGATACCAGGGACGCAGATACGCAGTATTTT. It translates to CASSGGDTRDADTQYF.

The gene calls are TRBV6-6 and TRBJ2-1; D unresolved. The CDR3 runs to 14 residues. Germline V gene sequence: CDR1 MNHNY, CDR2 SVGAGI (reference sequence). V was trimmed by 0 bases and J by 7 bases, leaving 10 bases between them. For the CDR3, the DNA is TGTGCCAGCAGTTACTCTCAGGTTGGAAATGAGCAGTTCTTC. This encodes CASSYSQVGNEQFF.

There are many counts of this clonotype. V gene TRBV28 combines with J gene TRBJ1-1; D is ambiguous. This CDR3 has 11 amino acids. Germline loops: CDR1 MDHEN, CDR2 SYDVKM. V was clipped by 1 base and J by 3 bases, with 0 bases between them. The CDR3 loop reads CASSLYTEAFF. Here the CDR3 DNA reads TGTGCCAGCAGTTTATACACTGAAGCTTTCTTT.

This clonotype was recorded many times. This chain links TRBV7-6 with TRBJ2-5, with D possibly being TRBD1 or TRBD2 (5 bases each). CDR3 length equals 13 residues. Trimming took off 1 base at V and 3 bases at J, with 6 bases between the two ends. Germline-derived CDR1 and CDR2 are SGHVS and FNYEAQ. CDR3 coding DNA: TGTGCCAGCAGCTTAGGAGGGGAAGAGACCCAGTACTTC. Protein: CASSLGGEETQYF.

The rearrangement links TRBV6-1 to TRBJ2-5, with 11 bases aligning to TRBD2. The CDR3 length is 15 residues. V was pared by 10 bases and J by 4 bases, with 11 bases of the junction left unmatched. From germline, CDR1 is MNHNS and CDR2 SASEGT. The CDR3 nucleotides are TGTGCCAACAGGCCGGAAGGACTAGCGGGAGAGACCCAGTACTTC. Translation: CANRPEGLAGETQYF.

V gene TRBV27 combines with J gene TRBJ2-7, with D possibly matching TRBD1 (6 bases). CDR1 MNHEY and CDR2 SMNVEV come from the germline V gene (reference sequence). Trimming removed 6 bases from V and 5 bases from J, with 11 bases in between. The CDR3 has 12 amino acids. The CDR3 DNA reads as TGTGCCAGCAGCGACTACAGGGACGAGCAGTACTTC. Residues: CASSDYRDEQYF.

The chain recombines TRBV7-3 with TRBJ2-6; TRBD1 is a possible D gene (5 bases). The CDR3 extends over 16 amino acids. The V gene's germline CDR1 is SGHTA and CDR2 FQGTGA. V shed 6 bases and J shed 0 bases, with 12 bases lying between them. CDR3 in DNA: TGTGCCAGCAGTCGTACTACAGGCTCTGGGGCCAACGTCCTGACTTTC. Amino acid sequence: CASSRTTGSGANVLTF.

This clonotype was recorded many times. CDR3 in amino acids: CSARGEGSGPWMDTQYF. CDR3 coding DNA: TGCAGTGCTAGAGGGGAGGGTAGCGGCCCATGGATGGATACGCAGTATTTT. The chain joins TRBV20-1 to TRBJ2-3; the match to TRBD2 covers 7 bases. CDR1 DFQATT and CDR2 SNEGSKA come from the germline V gene (reference sequence). This CDR3 is 17 amino acids long. The junction had 16 bases not matched to a gene; V was cut back by 1 base and J by 6 bases.

This clonotype was found many times. This rearrangement joins TRBV28 to TRBJ2-7, with D possibly being TRBD1 or TRBD2 (5 bases each). With 8 bases removed from V and 4 bases from J, the gap between germline ends came to 15 bases. This CDR3 region has 13 residues. Germline CDR1 is MDHEN and CDR2 is SYDVKM. CDR3 nucleotides: TGTGCCAGCTCCGGGACGAGATTTTACGAGCAGTACTTC. Protein sequence: CASSGTRFYEQYF.

The chain combines TRBV14 with TRBJ2-2, with a possible D match to TRBD2 (5 bases). Trimming shortened V by 0 bases and J by 4 bases, and 15 bases separated the two germline ends. CDR3 length: 17 amino acids. CDR1 and CDR2 (germline): SGHDN, FVKESK. The CDR3 region is CASSQEGLGLGTGELFF. CDR3 DNA: TGTGCCAGCAGCCAAGAGGGTCTAGGACTCGGCACCGGGGAGCTGTTTTTT. Supplemented by reference TRBV14 and TRBJ2-2, the full variable domain reads EAGVTQFPSHSVIEKGQTVTLRCDPISGHDNLYWYRRVMGKEIKFLLHFVKESKQDESGMPNNRFLAERTGGTYSTLKVQPAELEDSGVYFCASSQEGLGLGTGELFFGEGSRLTVL.

This clonotype was seen at least ten times. This rearrangement joins TRBV6-2 or TRBV6-3 to TRBJ2-1; maybe TRBD2 (6 bases). The CDR3 sequence is 11 residues long. Trimming removed 6 bases from V and 10 bases from J, with 10 bases in between. Germline V gene data show CDR1 as MNHEY and CDR2 as SVGEGT. Here the CDR3 reads CASSYGGEQFF. Written as DNA, the CDR3 is TGTGCCAGCAGCTACGGAGGGGAGCAGTTCTTC.

This clonotype occurred many times. The V gene is TRBV15, the J gene TRBJ2-7; a possible D gene is TRBD2 (6 bases). Per germline, CDR1 LNHNV and CDR2 YYDKDF (reference sequence). The germline V and J ends were trimmed by 0 bases and 0 bases, with 15 bases remaining between them. The CDR3 spans 17 residues. The CDR3 region is CATSRDVPGEYSYEQYF. CDR3 DNA: TGTGCCACCAGCAGAGATGTTCCGGGAGAGTACTCCTACGAGCAGTACTTC.

At least ten counts were recorded for this clonotype. V gene TRBV2 combines with J gene TRBJ2-7, with D perhaps assigned TRBD1 or TRBD2 (6 bases each). Germline V CDR1 and CDR2: SNHLY, FYNNEI. Deletions cut 5 bases from V and 7 bases from J, with 12 bases between. The CDR3 contains 12 residues. The DNA for the CDR3 is TGTGCCAGCAGTACGGGGGCGGGGGAGCAGTACTTC. This gives the protein CASSTGAGEQYF.

The table lists this clonotype with a few counts. A much larger clone sits a single nucleotide away, making a read error possible. The chain employs TRBV7-8 and TRBJ1-1; possible D gene TRBD1, 5 bases. The length of the CDR3 is 16 residues. The germline CDR1 and CDR2 sequences are SGHVS and FQNEAQ. Trimming took 1 base from V and 4 from J, leaving 16 bases between them. CDR3 region: CASSLGQGRVSTEAFF. The CDR3 DNA reads TGTGCCAGCAGCTTAGGGCAGGGTAGGGTGAGCACTGAAGCTTTCTTT.

In this sample, this clonotype turned up a few times. The chain employs TRBV5-6 and TRBJ2-3; D gene uncertain. Trimming shortened V by 4 bases and J by 4 bases, and 7 bases separated the two germline ends. Germline CDR1 is SGHDT and CDR2 is YYEEEE. The CDR3 contains 12 residues. Written as DNA, the CDR3 is TGTGCCAGCAGCGCGATGCCAGATACGCAGTATTTT. This encodes CASSAMPDTQYF.

This clonotype appeared many times. The chain joins TRBV28 to TRBJ2-1; a weak D match, TRBD2 (6 bases). Trimming pared 5 bases from V and 0 bases from J, leaving 14 bases between. From germline, CDR1 is MDHEN and CDR2 SYDVKM. This CDR3 spans 16 amino acids. The DNA for the CDR3 is TGTGCCAGCAGTATCGTTAGCGGCTACTCCTACAATGAGCAGTTCTTC. Protein sequence: CASSIVSGYSYNEQFF.

V is TRBV6-1 and J is TRBJ2-1; 9 bases are a match to TRBD2. V trimming: 8 bases; J trimming: 7 bases; junction bases outside the gene matches: 9. The CDR3 totals 14 residues. Looked up from germline, CDR1 is MNHNS and CDR2 is SASEGT. Here the CDR3 reads CASHFSGSSNEQFF. The CDR3, as DNA: TGTGCCAGCCACTTTAGCGGGAGCTCTAATGAGCAGTTCTTC.

In the case of this clonotype: A much larger clone is a single base away; this may be a read error. The chain is built from TRBV7-2 and TRBJ1-5; D ambiguous. Germline-derived CDR1 and CDR2 are SGHTA and FQGNSA. This CDR3 region has 13 residues. The CDR3 reads CASAGWSNQPKHF. DNA for the CDR3: TGTGCCAGCGCCGGGTGGAGCAATCAGCCCAAGCATTTT.

This clonotype was seen repeatedly, ten times or more. This chain uses TRBV7-8 with TRBJ2-5; D gene uncertain. The V gene lost 7 bases and the J gene lost 5 bases, with 23 bases spanning the gap. Germline CDR1 reads SGHVS; CDR2 reads FQNEAQ. This CDR3 contains 16 residues. The CDR3 sequence: CASTPAGDRVRETQYF. For the CDR3, the DNA is TGTGCCAGCACCCCGGCCGGTGACCGAGTAAGGGAGACCCAGTACTTC.

The chain carries TRBV20-1 and TRBJ2-7; 13 bases are shared with TRBD2. J gave up 4 bases and V 8 bases, and 8 bases lay outside the gene matches. CDR1 and CDR2 from the germline V gene are DFQATT and SNEGSKA (reference sequence). CDR3 length: 14 amino acids. The CDR3: CSRLRTSGSYEQYF. CDR3 nucleotides: TGCAGTCGATTAAGGACTAGCGGGAGTTACGAGCAGTACTTC.

This clonotype has ten or more counts. This chain joins TRBV20-1 and TRBJ1-1, with TRBD1 as a possible D gene (5 bases). The V end lost 1 base, the J end lost 6 bases, and 9 bases lay between the germline ends. The CDR3 has 12 amino acids. CDR1 DFQATT and CDR2 SNEGSKA come from the germline V gene (reference sequence). The CDR3 nucleotides read TGCAGTGCTAGAGGGGGGGACGCTGAAGCTTTCTTT. Translated, it gives CSARGGDAEAFF.